The clone carrying this T cell receptor (beta chain) was seen once. Its antigen is still unknown. This record belongs to a study of PD-1 blockade in classical Hodgkin lymphoma. Sequenced by immunoSEQ multiplex PCR; TCRdb stores in-frame clones only, minus some. In the table there are about 30,000 clones, approximately 94% of which are singletons. Findings and limits, study-wide: In newly diagnosed patients, baseline TCR diversity was reportedly below that of healthy donors.

V trimming: 0 bases; J trimming: 7 bases; junction bases outside the gene matches: 2. The germline CDR1 and CDR2 sequences are SGHNT and YYREEE (reference sequence). The CDR3 has 15 residues. As to time point: newly diagnosed, previously untreated cHL patient sample. V and J are TRBV5-4 and TRBJ2-1; 12 nucleotides align to TRBD2. This receptor was identified in a human donor with classical Hodgkin lymphoma. Sequenced: peripheral blood mononuclear cells (PBMCs). In DNA form, the CDR3 reads TGTGCCAGCAGCTTGGTGACTAGCGGGGGAAATGAGCAGTTCTTC. Protein product: CASSLVTSGGNEQFF.